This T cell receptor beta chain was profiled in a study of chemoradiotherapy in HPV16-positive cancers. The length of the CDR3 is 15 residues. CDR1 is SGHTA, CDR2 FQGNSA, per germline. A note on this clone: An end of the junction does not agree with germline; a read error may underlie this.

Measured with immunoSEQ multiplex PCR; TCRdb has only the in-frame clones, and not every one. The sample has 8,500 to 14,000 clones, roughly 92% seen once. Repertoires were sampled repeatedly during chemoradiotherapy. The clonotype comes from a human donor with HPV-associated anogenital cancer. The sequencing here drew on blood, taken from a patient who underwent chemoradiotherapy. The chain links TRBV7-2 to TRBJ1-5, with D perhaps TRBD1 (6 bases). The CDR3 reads CASSRGGYSNEPQHF. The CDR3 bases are TGTGCCAGCAGCAGGGGGGGCTATAGCAATGAGCCCCAGCATTTT.